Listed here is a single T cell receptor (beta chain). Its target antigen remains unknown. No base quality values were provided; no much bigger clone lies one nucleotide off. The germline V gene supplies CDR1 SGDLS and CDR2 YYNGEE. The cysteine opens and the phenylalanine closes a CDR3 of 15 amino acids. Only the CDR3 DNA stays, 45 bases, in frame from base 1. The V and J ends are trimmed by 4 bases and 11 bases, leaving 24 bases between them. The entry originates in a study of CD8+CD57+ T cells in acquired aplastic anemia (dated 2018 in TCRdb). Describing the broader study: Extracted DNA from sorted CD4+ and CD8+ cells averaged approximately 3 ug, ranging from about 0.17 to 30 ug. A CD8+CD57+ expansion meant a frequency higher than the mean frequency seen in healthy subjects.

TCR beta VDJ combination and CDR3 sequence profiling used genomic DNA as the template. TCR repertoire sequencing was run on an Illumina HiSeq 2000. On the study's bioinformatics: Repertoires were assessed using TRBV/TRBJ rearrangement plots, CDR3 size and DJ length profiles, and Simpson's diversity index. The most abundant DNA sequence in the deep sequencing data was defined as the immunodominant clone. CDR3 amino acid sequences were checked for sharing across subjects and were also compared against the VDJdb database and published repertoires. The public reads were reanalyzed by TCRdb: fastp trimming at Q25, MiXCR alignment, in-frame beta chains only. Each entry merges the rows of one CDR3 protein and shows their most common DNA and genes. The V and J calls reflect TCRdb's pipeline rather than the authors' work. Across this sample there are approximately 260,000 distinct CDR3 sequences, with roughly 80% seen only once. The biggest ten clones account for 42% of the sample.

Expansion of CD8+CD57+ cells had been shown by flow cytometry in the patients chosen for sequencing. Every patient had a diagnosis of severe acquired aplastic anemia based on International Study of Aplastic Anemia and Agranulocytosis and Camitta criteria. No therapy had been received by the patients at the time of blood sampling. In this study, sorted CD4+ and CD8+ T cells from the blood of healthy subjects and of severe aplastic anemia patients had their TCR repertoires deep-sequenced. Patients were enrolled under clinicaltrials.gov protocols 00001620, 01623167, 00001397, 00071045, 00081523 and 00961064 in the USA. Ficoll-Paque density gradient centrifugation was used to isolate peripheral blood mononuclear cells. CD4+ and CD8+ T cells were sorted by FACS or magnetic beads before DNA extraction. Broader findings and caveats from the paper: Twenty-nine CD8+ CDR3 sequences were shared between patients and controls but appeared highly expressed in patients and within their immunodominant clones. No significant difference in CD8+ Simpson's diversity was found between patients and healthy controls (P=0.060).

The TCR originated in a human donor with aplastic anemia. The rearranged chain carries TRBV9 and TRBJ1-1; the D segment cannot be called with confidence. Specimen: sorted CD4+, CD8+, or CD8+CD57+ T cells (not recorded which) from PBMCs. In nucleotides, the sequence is TGTGCCAGCAGCTTAGATGTGGGAGGTGACAACACCGCTTTCTTT. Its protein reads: CASSLDVGGDNTAFF.